The clone carrying this TCR beta chain was seen just once. Antigen unknown. This entry belongs to a study of cytomegalovirus exposure and HLA in healthy donors. General observations from the study: CMV antigen specificity was confirmed in vitro for a few CMV-associated chains. A list of around 150 TCR beta chains associated with cytomegalovirus was given. Most TCR sequences proved rare, with some public TCRs found in many donors.

The V gene's germline CDR1 is KGHSH and CDR2 LQKENI. The germline V and J ends were trimmed by 2 bases and 3 bases, with 12 bases remaining between them. The CDR3 covers 15 residues. Method: immunoSEQ multiplex PCR; TCRdb's copy keeps in-frame clones and lacks some. There are 100,000 to 150,000 clones in the sample; just under 95% occur only once, and roughly 1.2% lies in the top ten. The material sequenced was PBMCs. The genes are TRBV18 and TRBJ2-3; possibly TRBD2 for D (6 bases). This receptor was obtained from a woman aged 18-29 years in good health and CMV-seronegative. The CDR3 region has the DNA TGTGCCAGCTCACCATCCCCCGGGGGTACAGATACGCAGTATTTT. Translation: CASSPSPGGTDTQYF.